This T cell receptor (beta chain) was obtained from a study of T cell repertoires in cytomegalovirus infection. Background on the study: Public signatures in TCR beta pointed to CMV infection and matching HLA type.

In this sample, this clonotype turned up many times. Antigen: not known. TCRdb fed the reads into MiXCR, producing one record per CDR3 protein. This table has about 310,000 distinct CDR3 sequences, roughly a sixth appearing once. The CDR3 runs to 16 residues. Germline loops: CDR1 SGHDT, CDR2 YYEEEE. V shed 0 bases and J 4 bases; nucleotides not matched to a gene: 9. Study-wide points: Identification of carriers of CMV plus the relevant HLA was achieved through cumulative public TCR beta family frequency. The ex vivo response was dominated by HLA-C-restricted CMV-specific TCR beta clonotypes.

This clonotype was obtained from a human donor in good health (CMV status not recorded). Some clones in this sample may be carry-over from other donors' samples. Sequencing used PBMCs. The chain recombines TRBV5-6 with TRBJ1-2; 7 nucleotides align to TRBD1. The CDR3 nucleotides read TGTGCCAGCAGCTTGGGAACAGGGGTGTTCTTCTATGGCTACACCTTC. Translation: CASSLGTGVFFYGYTF. The whole variable domain, remainder taken from reference TRBV5-6 and TRBJ1-2, is DAGVTQSPTHLIKTRGQQVTLRCSPKSGHDTVSWYQQALGQGPQFIFQYYEEEERQRGNFPDRFSGHQFPNYSSELNVNALLLGDSALYLCASSLGTGVFFYGYTFGSGTRLTVV.